The 22 T cell receptor beta chains below all came from one sample that was sequenced in a study of OX40 agonist ivuxolimab in advanced cancers. Library preparation used the immunoSEQ multiplex PCR assay. TCRdb carries this immuneACCESS record with in-frame sequences only. Its versions omit some clonotypes, under half of them owing to an unresolved V gene in the studies checked, with the rest unexplained. The sample contains 25,000 to 30,000 clones, 90% of them found a single time. 24% of the sample is held by the ten biggest clonotypes. The source was CD4+ or CD8+ T cells sorted from blood, collected in a trial of the OX40 agonist ivuxolimab. The receptor source for this set is an adult with an advanced solid tumor such as melanoma, head and neck, liver or kidney cancer.

The genes are TRBV6-6 and TRBJ2-2; D gene uncertain. The CDR3 covers 15 residues. CDR1 is MNHNY, CDR2 SVGAGI, per germline (reference sequence). V lost 0 bases and J 6 bases, leaving 11 bases between the germline ends. The CDR3 DNA sequence: TGTGCCAGCAGTTACTCGATCGTAGAGGCCGGGGAGCTGTTTTTT. Protein product: CASSYSIVEAGELFF.

This chain joins TRBV11-2 and TRBJ2-7; D is uncertain. V lost 1 base to trimming and J lost 1 base, with 11 bases between them. The germline gives CDR1 SGHAT, CDR2 FQNNGV. There are 15 residues in the CDR3. The CDR3: CASSLVMGGSYEQYF. As DNA, the CDR3 is TGTGCCAGCAGCTTAGTTATGGGCGGTTCCTACGAGCAGTACTTC.

In this sample, this clone turned up once. This chain links TRBV30 with TRBJ1-2, with D maybe TRBD1 (5 bases). CDR1 and CDR2 (germline): GTSNPN, SVGIG (reference sequence). Trimming took off 5 bases at V and 5 bases at J, with 15 bases between the two ends. CDR3 size: 13 residues. Here the CDR3 DNA reads TGTGCCTGGGACGAAAAGGGGTTTTATGGCTACACCTTC. Protein sequence: CAWDEKGFYGYTF.

This clone showed up just once. The V call is TRBV2, the J call TRBJ2-7; maybe TRBD1 (5 bases). The V and J ends lost 7 bases and 4 bases respectively, with 11 bases between them. Per the germline V gene, CDR1 is SNHLY and CDR2 is FYNNEI. This CDR3 is 12 amino acids long. For the CDR3, the DNA is TGTGCCAGCACCCTGACAGCTTACGAGCAGTACTTC. Translation gives CASTLTAYEQYF.

The rearrangement joins TRBV4-2 to TRBJ1-5; D gene unclear. V was shortened by 0 bases and J by 3 bases, with 21 bases between the two germline ends. The germline gives CDR1 LGHNA, CDR2 YNFKEQ. The CDR3 has 19 amino acids. The DNA for the CDR3 is TGTGCCAGCAGCCAAGAAAACAATCTTCCCTCGATCATCAATCAGCCCCAGCATTTT. Translation gives CASSQENNLPSIINQPQHF.

The chain recombines TRBV2 with TRBJ2-7; D may be TRBD2 (6 bases). There are 14 residues in the CDR3. V was clipped by 5 bases and J by 4 bases, with 15 bases between them. Germline V gene lookup returns CDR1 SNHLY and CDR2 FYNNEI. In nucleotides, the CDR3 is TGTGCCAGCAGTAGGGGACTCTCCGATTACGAGCAGTACTTC. Protein: CASSRGLSDYEQYF.

The V and J genes are TRBV7-6 and TRBJ2-3, with 7 bases identical to TRBD1. Germline CDR1 reads SGHVS; CDR2 reads FNYEAQ. V was clipped by 5 bases and J by 2 bases; unmatched bases: 10. This CDR3 is 16 amino acids long. In DNA, the CDR3 is TGTGCCAGCAGCCCATCGACAGGGCTATCCACAGATACGCAGTATTTT. Its protein product is CASSPSTGLSTDTQYF.

The chain employs TRBV7-6 and TRBJ2-1, with a tentative D call TRBD1 (5 bases). Trimming shortened V by 1 base and J by 8 bases, and 15 bases separated the two germline ends. The germline CDR1 and CDR2 sequences are SGHVS and FNYEAQ. The CDR3 has 15 residues. Here the CDR3 DNA reads TGTGCCAGCAGCTTAGTTTATGGCAGGGCTGATGAGCAGTTCTTC. Its protein product is CASSLVYGRADEQFF.

This chain uses TRBV7-2 with TRBJ2-1; tentative D call: TRBD1 (5 bases). The CDR3 runs to 14 residues. V lost 2 bases and J lost 5, with 10 bases in between. CDR1 is SGHTA and CDR2 is FQGNSA in the germline V gene. The CDR3 is CASSLTGPDNEQFF. The CDR3 DNA reads as TGTGCCAGCAGCTTAACAGGACCCGACAATGAGCAGTTCTTC.

V is TRBV4-3 and J is TRBJ1-4; D remains unclear. Trimming left V 2 bases short and J 10 bases short, with 14 bases between. Germline CDR1 reads LGHNA; CDR2 reads YSLEER. CDR3 length equals 14 residues. The CDR3 spells CASSQTTASGKLFF. The DNA of the CDR3 is TGCGCCAGCAGCCAAACGACTGCCTCAGGAAAACTGTTTTTT.

The chain has TRBV7-7 and TRBJ2-2; TRBD1 matches 7 bases. The CDR3 sequence is 17 residues long. Unmatched junction bases numbered 7, after V lost 2 bases and J lost 1 base. CDR1 SSHAT and CDR2 FNYEAQ come from the germline V gene (reference sequence). The CDR3 sequence: CASSLNLQGLNTGELFF. The CDR3 bases are TGTGCCAGCAGCTTAAACTTACAGGGGCTGAACACCGGGGAGCTGTTTTTT. The full variable domain, its missing parts supplied by reference TRBV7-7 and TRBJ2-2, is GAGVSQSPRYKVTKRGQDVTLRCDPISSHATLYWYQQALGQGPEFLTYFNYEAQPDKSGLPSDRFSAERPEGSISTLTIQRTEQRDSAMYRCASSLNLQGLNTGELFFGEGSRLTVL.

CDR3 region: CASRRLQGRRTGELFF. In DNA form, the CDR3 reads TGTGCCAGCAGGCGATTGCAAGGGAGGAGGACCGGGGAGCTGTTTTTT. The chain recombines TRBV7-7 with TRBJ2-2; TRBD2 is a possible D gene (6 bases). Per germline, CDR1 SSHAT and CDR2 FNYEAQ (reference sequence). V gave up 6 bases and J gave up 5 bases, with 19 bases separating them. The CDR3 runs 16 residues.

The chain carries TRBV4-2 and TRBJ2-1; 7 bases map to TRBD1. This CDR3 is built from 16 residues. The V gene's germline CDR1 is LGHNA and CDR2 YNFKEQ. V trimming: 0 bases; J trimming: 4 bases; junction bases outside the gene matches: 6. The CDR3 DNA follows: TGTGCCAGCAGCCAAGATTTCCCGGGACAGTACAATGAGCAGTTCTTC. Residues: CASSQDFPGQYNEQFF.

This rearrangement joins TRBV19 to TRBJ2-1, with D tentatively TRBD2 (6 bases). Germline-derived CDR1 and CDR2 are LNHDA and SQIVND (reference sequence). The CDR3 spans 16 residues. Trimming left V 5 bases short and J 3 bases short, with 17 bases between. CDR3 sequence (DNA): TGTGCCAGTAGTCCTAGGAGGGAGGACTACTACAATGAGCAGTTCTTC. Protein product: CASSPRREDYYNEQFF.

This sequence joins TRBV14 and TRBJ2-1; D remains ambiguous. The CDR3 runs to 17 residues. Trimming removed 4 bases at V and 0 bases at J, with 16 bases between. CDR1 is SGHDN and CDR2 is FVKESK in the germline V gene. Here the CDR3 DNA reads TGTGCCAGCAGCCTCCCTCTTGGTTTCAGCTCCTACAATGAGCAGTTCTTC. Its translation: CASSLPLGFSSYNEQFF.

V usage is TRBV27 and J usage is TRBJ1-1; no clear D. Trimming cost V 6 bases and J 1 base, with 6 bases left between them. The length of the CDR3 is 12 residues. The germline V gene encodes CDR1 MNHEY and CDR2 SMNVEV (reference sequence). The CDR3 protein is CASRSGNTEAFF. DNA of the CDR3: TGTGCCAGCAGGTCTGGGAACACTGAAGCTTTCTTT.

The gene calls are TRBV7-9 and TRBJ2-1, with 13 bases aligning to TRBD2. Trimming removed 4 bases from V and 7 bases from J; junction bases left unmatched: 10. CDR3 size: 17 residues. The germline V gene encodes CDR1 SEHNR and CDR2 FQNEAQ (reference sequence). CDR3 sequence (DNA): TGTGCCAGCAGCTACCCGACTAGCGGGAGGCAATCGAATGAGCAGTTCTTC. It specifies CASSYPTSGRQSNEQFF.

This chain joins TRBV30 and TRBJ2-3; 10 bases align to TRBD2. The CDR3 extends over 13 amino acids. Germline CDR1 reads GTSNPN; CDR2 reads SVGIG (reference sequence). Trimming at V came to 7 bases and at J to 3 bases, leaving 4 bases not matched to a gene. The CDR3 here is CASSSGGTDTQYF. CDR3 sequence (DNA): TGTGCCTCCTCTAGCGGGGGTACAGATACGCAGTATTTT.

V gene TRBV19 combines with J gene TRBJ1-1; 8 bases map to TRBD1. Germline assignment: CDR1 LNHDA and CDR2 SQIVND (reference sequence). V lost 11 bases, J lost 2 bases, and 10 bases stayed unmatched. The CDR3 has 14 residues. As DNA, the CDR3 is TGTGCCTGTTATACAGGGGGTCTTAACACTGAAGCTTTCTTT. It codes for CACYTGGLNTEAFF. Full variable domain (outside the CDR3, taken from reference TRBV19 and TRBJ1-1): DGGITQSPKYLFRKEGQNVTLSCEQNLNHDAMYWYRQDPGQGLRLIYYSQIVNDFQKGDIAEGYSVSREKKESFPLTVTSAQKNPTAFYLCACYTGGLNTEAFFGQGTRLTVV.

The chain carries TRBV15 and TRBJ2-7; D tentatively reads TRBD1 or TRBD2 (6 bases each). Between the trimmed V and J ends, which lost 8 bases and 3 bases, there was a span of 17 bases. Germline V gene data show CDR1 as LNHNV and CDR2 as YYDKDF (reference sequence). The CDR3 is 14 residues long. CDR3 in DNA: TGTGCCACCCAAAGAGAGGGGGGAAACTACGAGCAGTACTTC. The encoded protein is CATQREGGNYEQYF.

J is TRBJ2-7 and V is TRBV5-1; 8 nucleotides agree with TRBD2. J lost 5 bases, V lost 0 bases, and 7 bases had no gene match. Germline V lookup: CDR1 SGHRS, CDR2 YFSETQ. This CDR3 contains 15 residues. This chain's CDR3 is CASSLEGLAYHEQYF. CDR3 coding DNA: TGCGCCAGCAGCTTGGAAGGACTAGCTTACCACGAGCAGTACTTC.

The chain joins TRBV9 to TRBJ2-7; 11 bases match TRBD2. The length of the CDR3 is 14 residues. The ends lost 3 bases at V and 2 bases at J; junction bases unmatched: 1. Germline V gene sequence: CDR1 SGDLS, CDR2 YYNGEE. CDR3 amino acids: CASSATSGTYEQYF. The CDR3 bases are TGTGCCAGCAGCGCGACTAGCGGGACCTACGAGCAGTACTTC.